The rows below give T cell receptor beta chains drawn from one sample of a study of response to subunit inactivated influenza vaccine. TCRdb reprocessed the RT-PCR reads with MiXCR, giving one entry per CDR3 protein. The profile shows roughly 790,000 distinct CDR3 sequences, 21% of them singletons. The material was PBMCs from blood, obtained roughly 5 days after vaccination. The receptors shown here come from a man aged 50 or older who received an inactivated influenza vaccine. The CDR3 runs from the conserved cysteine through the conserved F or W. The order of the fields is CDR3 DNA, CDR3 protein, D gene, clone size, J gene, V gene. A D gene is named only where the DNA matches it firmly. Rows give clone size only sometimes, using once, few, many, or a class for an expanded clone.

CDR3nt: TGTGCCAGCAGTACAGCCAACTATGGCTACACCTTC; CDR3aa: CASSTANYGYTF; d_gene: -; abundance: -; j_gene: TRBJ1-2; v_gene: TRBV12-3/TRBV12-4
CDR3nt: TGTGCCAGCAGCCCCGGGTTCGGCGGGAACGATGAGCAGTTCTTC; CDR3aa: CASSPGFGGNDEQFF; d_gene: -; abundance: few; j_gene: TRBJ2-1; v_gene: TRBV7-9
CDR3nt: TGTGCCAGCAGCTTCACCAATCGGGAGACCCAGTACTTC; CDR3aa: CASSFTNRETQYF; d_gene: -; abundance: -; j_gene: TRBJ2-5; v_gene: TRBV7-9
CDR3nt: TGTGCCAGCATACCTTCAGGGGTAGGATACGAGCAGTACTTC; CDR3aa: CASIPSGVGYEQYF; d_gene: -; abundance: -; j_gene: TRBJ2-7; v_gene: TRBV28
CDR3nt: TGCAGTGCTGCAGGACTAGCGGGAGGAGCCCTGACCTACGAGCAGTACTTC; CDR3aa: CSAAGLAGGALTYEQYF; d_gene: TRBD2; abundance: -; j_gene: TRBJ2-7; v_gene: TRBV20-1
CDR3nt: TGTGCCAGCTCACCGCAGACGGATGAAAAACTGTTTTTT; CDR3aa: CASSPQTDEKLFF; d_gene: -; abundance: few; j_gene: TRBJ1-4; v_gene: TRBV18
CDR3nt: TGTGCCAGCAGTGTTAACCCGGCCTACGAGCAGTACTTC; CDR3aa: CASSVNPAYEQYF; d_gene: -; abundance: few; j_gene: TRBJ2-7; v_gene: TRBV6-1
CDR3nt: TGCGCCAGCAGCTTACAAAGGGGACTCCCGGGGACCCAGTACTTC; CDR3aa: CASSLQRGLPGTQYF; d_gene: -; abundance: few; j_gene: TRBJ2-5; v_gene: TRBV5-1
CDR3nt: TGTGCCAGCTCAGAGTTTGGGACAGGGAACTACAATGAGCAGTTCTTC; CDR3aa: CASSEFGTGNYNEQFF; d_gene: TRBD1; abundance: -; j_gene: TRBJ2-1; v_gene: TRBV18
CDR3nt: TGCGCCAGCAGCCAAGATTTAACTGGGGCCAACGTCCTGACTTTC; CDR3aa: CASSQDLTGANVLTF; d_gene: -; abundance: few; j_gene: TRBJ2-6; v_gene: TRBV4-3
CDR3nt: TGTGCCAGCAGCTTGGCGTTAGGTGTTCAGTCCTACGAGCAGTACTTC; CDR3aa: CASSLALGVQSYEQYF; d_gene: -; abundance: few; j_gene: TRBJ2-7; v_gene: TRBV5-6
CDR3nt: TGTGCCAGCAGCCTAGGGCAGTTCACAGATACGCAGTATTTT; CDR3aa: CASSLGQFTDTQYF; d_gene: -; abundance: many; j_gene: TRBJ2-3; v_gene: TRBV7-2
CDR3nt: TGTGCCAGCAGCTTACTAGCGGGGGAAGAGACCCAGTACTTC; CDR3aa: CASSLLAGEETQYF; d_gene: TRBD2; abundance: many; j_gene: TRBJ2-5; v_gene: TRBV11-2
CDR3nt: TGCAGCGTAGCGGACGGAACAACTAATGAAAAACTGTTTTTT; CDR3aa: CSVADGTTNEKLFF; d_gene: -; abundance: -; j_gene: TRBJ1-4; v_gene: TRBV29-1
CDR3nt: TGTGCCAGCTCACCACCGGGTGGGACTAATTCACCCCTCCACTTT; CDR3aa: CASSPPGGTNSPLHF; d_gene: -; abundance: few; j_gene: TRBJ1-6; v_gene: TRBV18
CDR3nt: TGCGCCAGCAGCCAAGGGGTTTTGGAGAGAGGCTATGGCTACACCTTC; CDR3aa: CASSQGVLERGYGYTF; d_gene: -; abundance: -; j_gene: TRBJ1-2; v_gene: TRBV4-3
CDR3nt: TGTGCCAGCACTTTTACTCGGGACCAAAGTTTCGATGAGCAGTTCTTC; CDR3aa: CASTFTRDQSFDEQFF; d_gene: -; abundance: -; j_gene: TRBJ2-1; v_gene: TRBV6-2/TRBV6-3
CDR3nt: TGCAGTGCTAGAGTGCCTTCCATTCAGGGTAGTTACAATCAGCCCCAGCATTTT; CDR3aa: CSARVPSIQGSYNQPQHF; d_gene: -; abundance: -; j_gene: TRBJ1-5; v_gene: TRBV20-1
CDR3nt: TGCAGCGTTGTCTTCCTAGCGACGAATGAGCAGTTCTTC; CDR3aa: CSVVFLATNEQFF; d_gene: -; abundance: few; j_gene: TRBJ2-1; v_gene: TRBV29-1
CDR3nt: TGCAGTGCAGGACAGGGAACGAATTCACCCCTCCACTTT; CDR3aa: CSAGQGTNSPLHF; d_gene: TRBD1; abundance: few; j_gene: TRBJ1-6; v_gene: TRBV20-1
CDR3nt: TGCGCCAGCAGCCTTTACGATACCGGCCGGAACGAGCAGTACTTC; CDR3aa: CASSLYDTGRNEQYF; d_gene: -; abundance: -; j_gene: TRBJ2-7; v_gene: TRBV5-1
CDR3nt: TGTGCCAGCAGCCCCGGACTAGCGGTATACTACGAGCAGTACTTC; CDR3aa: CASSPGLAVYYEQYF; d_gene: TRBD2; abundance: -; j_gene: TRBJ2-7; v_gene: TRBV6-1
CDR3nt: TGCAGCGTTGACTTCGGGACAGGCCCCTACAATGAGCAGTTCTTC; CDR3aa: CSVDFGTGPYNEQFF; d_gene: TRBD1; abundance: many; j_gene: TRBJ2-1; v_gene: TRBV29-1
CDR3nt: TGCAGCGTTGGGGACAGTAAAAACTATGGCTACACCTTC; CDR3aa: CSVGDSKNYGYTF; d_gene: TRBD1; abundance: few; j_gene: TRBJ1-2; v_gene: TRBV29-1
CDR3nt: TGCGCCAGCAGCCAAGAATGGCTAGCGGGAGGTTACAATGAGCAGTTCTTC; CDR3aa: CASSQEWLAGGYNEQFF; d_gene: TRBD2; abundance: few; j_gene: TRBJ2-1; v_gene: TRBV4-3
CDR3nt: TGTGCCAGCAGCGTAGGGGTGGTACCAGACAATGAGCAGTTCTTC; CDR3aa: CASSVGVVPDNEQFF; d_gene: -; abundance: -; j_gene: TRBJ2-1; v_gene: TRBV9
CDR3nt: TGTGCCTGGAGTGTAGGGTCGTGGCCCGGGGAGCTGTTTTTT; CDR3aa: CAWSVGSWPGELFF; d_gene: -; abundance: few; j_gene: TRBJ2-2; v_gene: TRBV30
CDR3nt: TGTGCCAGCAGCTTATTTACCGAGCAGTACTTC; CDR3aa: CASSLFTEQYF; d_gene: -; abundance: -; j_gene: TRBJ2-7; v_gene: TRBV7-2
CDR3nt: TGTGCCAGCAGCGTAGGCGGGATGGGTTCGGGTGAGCAGTTCTTC; CDR3aa: CASSVGGMGSGEQFF; d_gene: -; abundance: few; j_gene: TRBJ2-1; v_gene: TRBV9
CDR3nt: TGTGCCAGCAGCTTAGAGCCCCGACTAGATTATGTTGGCGAGCAGTACTTC; CDR3aa: CASSLEPRLDYVGEQYF; d_gene: -; abundance: -; j_gene: TRBJ2-7; v_gene: TRBV11-2
CDR3nt: TGTGCCAGCAGCTTCGTCGCTAGCGGGCGTTTCACAGATACGCAGTATTTT; CDR3aa: CASSFVASGRFTDTQYF; d_gene: TRBD2; abundance: -; j_gene: TRBJ2-3; v_gene: TRBV5-4
CDR3nt: TGCAGCGTTGAAACGAGGAAGCCTGGCGAGCAGTACTTC; CDR3aa: CSVETRKPGEQYF; d_gene: -; abundance: -; j_gene: TRBJ2-7; v_gene: TRBV29-1
CDR3nt: TGCGCCAGCAGCTTGGACAGGGATCTGGGCACAGATACGCAGTATTTT; CDR3aa: CASSLDRDLGTDTQYF; d_gene: -; abundance: -; j_gene: TRBJ2-3; v_gene: TRBV5-1
CDR3nt: TGTGCCAGCAGAATAGGGGGCTCCTATGGCTACACCTTC; CDR3aa: CASRIGGSYGYTF; d_gene: TRBD1; abundance: -; j_gene: TRBJ1-2; v_gene: TRBV28
CDR3nt: TGCGCCAGCAGCTTACTAGAAAAAGATACGCAGTATTTT; CDR3aa: CASSLLEKDTQYF; d_gene: -; abundance: few; j_gene: TRBJ2-3; v_gene: TRBV5-1
CDR3nt: TGTGCCAGCAGCGTAGCTTTCCGGACTAGCGGGGGGGCCGCCTACAATGAGCAGTTCTTC; CDR3aa: CASSVAFRTSGGAAYNEQFF; d_gene: TRBD2; abundance: few; j_gene: TRBJ2-1; v_gene: TRBV9
CDR3nt: TGTGCCAGCAGCCCAGACAGGGGCAGTTGCTACGAGCAGTACTTC; CDR3aa: CASSPDRGSCYEQYF; d_gene: TRBD1; abundance: -; j_gene: TRBJ2-7; v_gene: TRBV7-3